This T cell receptor beta chain was captured in a study of cytomegalovirus exposure and HLA in healthy donors. Overall study context: Later, an analysis reported that the 120 or so validation repertoires had used the same platform as the 500 to 750 first-cohort repertoires. Study findings and constraints: Researchers catalogued about 160 TCR beta chains as cytomegalovirus-associated.

Concerning this clone itself: What it binds is unknown.

V dropped 6 bases and J dropped 3 bases, with 12 bases sitting between them. From germline, CDR1 is SNHLY and CDR2 FYNNEI. The CDR3 is 13 amino acids. Here immunoSEQ multiplex PCR was the method, and the copy in TCRdb shows in-frame clones only, minus some. Among about 360,000 clones listed, more than 80% were seen once. The chain joins TRBV2 to TRBJ2-7; weak D call: TRBD1 (5 bases). Sequenced: PBMCs. The TCR originated in a young woman in good health and CMV-seronegative. The CDR3 bases are TGTGCCAGCAGAACGACAGCGATCTACGAGCAGTACTTC. It encodes CASRTTAIYEQYF.